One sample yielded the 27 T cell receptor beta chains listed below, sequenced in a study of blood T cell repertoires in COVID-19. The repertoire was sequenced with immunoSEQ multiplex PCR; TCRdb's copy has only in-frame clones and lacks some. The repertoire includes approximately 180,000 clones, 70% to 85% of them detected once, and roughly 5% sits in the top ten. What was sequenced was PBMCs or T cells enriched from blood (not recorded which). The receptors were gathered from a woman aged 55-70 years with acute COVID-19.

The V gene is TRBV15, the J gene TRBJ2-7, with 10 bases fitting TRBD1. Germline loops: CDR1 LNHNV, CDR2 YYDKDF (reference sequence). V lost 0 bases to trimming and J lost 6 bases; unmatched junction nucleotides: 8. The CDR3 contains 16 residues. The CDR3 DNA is TGTGCCACCAGCAGAGATACCGGGACAGGGGTTACCGAGCAGTACGTC. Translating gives CATSRDTGTGVTEQYV.

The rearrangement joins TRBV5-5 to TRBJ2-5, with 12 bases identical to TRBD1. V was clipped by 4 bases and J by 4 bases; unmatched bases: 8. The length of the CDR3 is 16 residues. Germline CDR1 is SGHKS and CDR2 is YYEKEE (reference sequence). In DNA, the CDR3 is TGTGCCAGCAGCCCCGGGACAGGGGGCATGCGAGAGACCCAGTACTTC. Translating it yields CASSPGTGGMRETQYF.

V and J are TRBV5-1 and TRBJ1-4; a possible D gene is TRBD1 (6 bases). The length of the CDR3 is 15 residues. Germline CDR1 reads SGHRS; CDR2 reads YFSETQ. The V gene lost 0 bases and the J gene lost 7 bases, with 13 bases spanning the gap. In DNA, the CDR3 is TGCGCCAGCAGCTTGGCCGGGACACCAGGTGAAAAACTGTTTTTT. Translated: CASSLAGTPGEKLFF.

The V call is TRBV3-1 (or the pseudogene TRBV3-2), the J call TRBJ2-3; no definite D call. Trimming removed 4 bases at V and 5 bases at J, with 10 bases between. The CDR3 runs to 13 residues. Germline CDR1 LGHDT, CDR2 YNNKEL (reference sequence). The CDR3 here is CASSRRGGDTQYF. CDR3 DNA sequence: TGTGCCAGCAGCCGTCGTGGCGGAGATACGCAGTATTTT.

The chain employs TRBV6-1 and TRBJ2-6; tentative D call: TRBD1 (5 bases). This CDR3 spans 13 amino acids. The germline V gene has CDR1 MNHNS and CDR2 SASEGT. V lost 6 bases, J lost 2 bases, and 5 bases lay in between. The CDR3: CASRQAGANVLTF. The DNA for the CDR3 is TGTGCCAGCAGACAGGCTGGGGCCAACGTCCTGACTTTC.

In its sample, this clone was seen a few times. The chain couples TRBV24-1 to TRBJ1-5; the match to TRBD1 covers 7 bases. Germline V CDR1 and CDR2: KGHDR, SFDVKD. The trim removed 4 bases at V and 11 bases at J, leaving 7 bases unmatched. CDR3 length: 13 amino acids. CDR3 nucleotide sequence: TGTGCCACCAGTGACTCGCTACAGGGGACCCAGCATTTT. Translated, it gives CATSDSLQGTQHF.

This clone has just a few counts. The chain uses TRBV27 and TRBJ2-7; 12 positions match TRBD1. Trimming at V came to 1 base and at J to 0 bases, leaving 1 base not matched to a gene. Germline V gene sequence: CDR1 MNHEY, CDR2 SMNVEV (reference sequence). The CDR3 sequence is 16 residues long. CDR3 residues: CASSLWGQGASYEQYF. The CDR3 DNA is TGTGCCAGCAGTTTATGGGGACAGGGGGCCTCCTACGAGCAGTACTTC.

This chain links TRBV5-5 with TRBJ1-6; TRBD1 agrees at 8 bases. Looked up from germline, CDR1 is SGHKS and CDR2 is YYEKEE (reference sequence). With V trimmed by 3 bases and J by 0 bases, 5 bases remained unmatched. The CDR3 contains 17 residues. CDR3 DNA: TGTGCCAGCAGCTCTTGGACAGGGAGCTCCTATAATTCACCCCTCCACTTT. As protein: CASSSWTGSSYNSPLHF.

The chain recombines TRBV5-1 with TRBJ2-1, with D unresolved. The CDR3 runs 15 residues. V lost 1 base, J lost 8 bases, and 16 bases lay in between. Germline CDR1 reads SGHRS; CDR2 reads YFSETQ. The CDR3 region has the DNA TGCGCCAGCAGCTTGAAAGCCACTACCGTCGATGAGCAGTTCTTC. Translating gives CASSLKATTVDEQFF.

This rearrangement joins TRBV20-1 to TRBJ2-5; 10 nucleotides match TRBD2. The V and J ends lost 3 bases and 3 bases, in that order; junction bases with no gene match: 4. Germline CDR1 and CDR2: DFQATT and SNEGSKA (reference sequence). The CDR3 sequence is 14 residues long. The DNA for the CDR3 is TGCAGTGCTAGTCTAGCGGGGGTAAAAGAGACCCAGTACTTC. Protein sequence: CSASLAGVKETQYF.

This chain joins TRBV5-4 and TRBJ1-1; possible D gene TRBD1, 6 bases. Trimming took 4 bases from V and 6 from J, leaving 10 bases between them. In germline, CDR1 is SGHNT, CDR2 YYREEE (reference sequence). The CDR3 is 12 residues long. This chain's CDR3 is CASSPGAPEAFF. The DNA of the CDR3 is TGTGCCAGCAGCCCAGGGGCCCCTGAAGCTTTCTTT.

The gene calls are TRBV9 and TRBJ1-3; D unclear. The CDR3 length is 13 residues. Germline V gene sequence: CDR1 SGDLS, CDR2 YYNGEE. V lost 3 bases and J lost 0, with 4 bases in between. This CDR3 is CASSEHSGNTIYF. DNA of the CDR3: TGTGCCAGCAGCGAGCACTCTGGAAACACCATATATTTT.

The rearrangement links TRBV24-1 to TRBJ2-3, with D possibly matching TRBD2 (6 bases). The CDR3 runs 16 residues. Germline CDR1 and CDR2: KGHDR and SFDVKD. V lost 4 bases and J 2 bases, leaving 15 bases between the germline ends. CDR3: CATSDPRAGLTDTQYF. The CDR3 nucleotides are TGTGCCACCAGTGACCCGCGGGCGGGACTCACAGATACGCAGTATTTT.

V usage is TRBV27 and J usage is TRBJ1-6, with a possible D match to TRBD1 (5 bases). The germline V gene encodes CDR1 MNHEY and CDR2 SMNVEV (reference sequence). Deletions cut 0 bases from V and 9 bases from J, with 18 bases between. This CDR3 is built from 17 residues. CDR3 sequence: CASSLSGGGTDRSPLHF. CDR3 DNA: TGTGCCAGCAGTTTATCGGGGGGAGGGACGGATCGTTCACCCCTCCACTTT.

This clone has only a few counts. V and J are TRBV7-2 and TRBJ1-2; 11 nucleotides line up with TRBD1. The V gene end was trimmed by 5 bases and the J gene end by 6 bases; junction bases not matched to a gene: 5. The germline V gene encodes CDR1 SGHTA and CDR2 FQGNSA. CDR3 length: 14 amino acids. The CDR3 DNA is TGTGCCAGCAGCACCTGGACAGGGGGCGATGGCTACACCTTC. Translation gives CASSTWTGGDGYTF.

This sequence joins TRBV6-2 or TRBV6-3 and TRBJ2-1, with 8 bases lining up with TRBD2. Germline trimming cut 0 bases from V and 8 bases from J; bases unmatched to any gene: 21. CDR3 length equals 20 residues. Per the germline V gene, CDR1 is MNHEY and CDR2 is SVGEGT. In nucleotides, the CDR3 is TGTGCCAGCAGTTACTCGAGGCTTCGGGGGGGCCTTTATGGGTCGTATGAGCAGTTCTTC. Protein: CASSYSRLRGGLYGSYEQFF.

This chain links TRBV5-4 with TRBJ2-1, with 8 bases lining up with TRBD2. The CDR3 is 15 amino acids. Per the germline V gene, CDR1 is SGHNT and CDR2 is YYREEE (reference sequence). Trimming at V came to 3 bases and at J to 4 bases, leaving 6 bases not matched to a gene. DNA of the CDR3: TGTGCCAGCAGCTCGGGGGGGGTCCGGTACAATGAGCAGTTCTTC. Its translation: CASSSGGVRYNEQFF.

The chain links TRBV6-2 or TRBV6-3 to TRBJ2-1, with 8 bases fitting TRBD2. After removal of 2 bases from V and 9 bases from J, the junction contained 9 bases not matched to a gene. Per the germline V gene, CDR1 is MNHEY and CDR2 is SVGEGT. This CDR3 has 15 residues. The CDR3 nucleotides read TGTGCCAGCAGTTACGAGCGGGGGCCACTTCGTGAGCAGTTCTTC. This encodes CASSYERGPLREQFF.

CDR3 residues: CASSLASRYGYTF. In DNA form, the CDR3 reads TGTGCCAGCAGTTTAGCGAGTCGCTATGGCTACACCTTC. This rearrangement joins TRBV28 to TRBJ1-2; D is ambiguous. The CDR3 runs 13 residues. Germline loops: CDR1 MDHEN, CDR2 SYDVKM. V lost 2 bases, J lost 4 bases, and 8 bases lay in between.

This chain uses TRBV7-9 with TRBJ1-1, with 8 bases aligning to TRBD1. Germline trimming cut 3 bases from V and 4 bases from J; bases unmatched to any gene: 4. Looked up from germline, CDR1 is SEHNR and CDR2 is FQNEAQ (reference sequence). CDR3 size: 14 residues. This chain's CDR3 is CASSFGTGSTEAFF. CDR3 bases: TGTGCCAGCAGCTTCGGGACAGGTTCCACTGAAGCTTTCTTT.

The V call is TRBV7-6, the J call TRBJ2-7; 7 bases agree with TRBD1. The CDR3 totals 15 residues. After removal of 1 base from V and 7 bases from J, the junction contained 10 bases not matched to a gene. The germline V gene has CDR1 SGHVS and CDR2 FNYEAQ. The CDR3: CASSLVRQGIGEQYF. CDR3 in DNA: TGTGCCAGCAGCTTAGTACGACAGGGAATAGGTGAGCAGTACTTC. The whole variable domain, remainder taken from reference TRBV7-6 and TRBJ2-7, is GAGVSQSPRYKVTKRGQDVALRCDPISGHVSLYWYRQALGQGPEFLTYFNYEAQQDKSGLPNDRFSAERPEGSISTLTIQRTEQRDSAMYRCASSLVRQGIGEQYFGPGTRLTVT.

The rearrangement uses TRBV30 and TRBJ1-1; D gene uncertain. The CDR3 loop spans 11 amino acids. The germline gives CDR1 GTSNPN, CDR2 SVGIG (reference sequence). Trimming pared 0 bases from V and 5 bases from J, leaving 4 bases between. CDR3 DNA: TGTGCCTGGAGTGTCGGGACTGAAGCTTTCTTT. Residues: CAWSVGTEAFF.

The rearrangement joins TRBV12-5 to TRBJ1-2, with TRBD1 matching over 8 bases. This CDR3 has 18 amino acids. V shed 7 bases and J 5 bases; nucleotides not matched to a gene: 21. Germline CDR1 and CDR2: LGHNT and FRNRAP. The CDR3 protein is CASAHLFRTGTYYYGYTF. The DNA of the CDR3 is TGTGCTAGTGCCCACCTCTTCCGGACAGGGACCTATTATTATGGCTACACCTTC. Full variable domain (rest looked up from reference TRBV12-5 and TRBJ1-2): DARVTQTPRHKVTEMGQEVTMRCQPILGHNTVFWYRQTMMQGLELLAYFRNRAPLDDSGMPKDRFSAEMPDATLATLKIQPSEPRDSAVYFCASAHLFRTGTYYYGYTFGSGTRLTVV.

CDR3: CASSPHRDRVEGYTF. The CDR3 DNA reads TGCGCCAGCAGCCCACACCGGGACAGGGTAGAAGGCTACACCTTC. The chain uses TRBV4-3 and TRBJ1-2, with 9 nucleotides matching TRBD1. In germline, CDR1 is LGHNA, CDR2 YSLEER. This CDR3 is 15 amino acids long. V trimming: 4 bases; J trimming: 8 bases; junction bases outside the gene matches: 11.

The DNA of the CDR3 is TGTGCCAGCAGTTTAGTGCAGGACTATGGCTACACCTTC. Translated, it gives CASSLVQDYGYTF. The chain combines TRBV12-3 or TRBV12-4 with TRBJ1-2; D is undetermined. V lost 1 base to trimming and J lost 3 bases, with 6 bases between them. The CDR3 runs to 13 residues.

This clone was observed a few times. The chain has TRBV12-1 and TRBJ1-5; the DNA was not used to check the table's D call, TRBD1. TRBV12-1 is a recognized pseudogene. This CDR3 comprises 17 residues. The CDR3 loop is CASSSLHRTGTRQPQHF. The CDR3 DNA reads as TGTGCCAGCAGCTCCCTCCACCGGACAGGGACGCGACAGCCCCAGCATTTT.

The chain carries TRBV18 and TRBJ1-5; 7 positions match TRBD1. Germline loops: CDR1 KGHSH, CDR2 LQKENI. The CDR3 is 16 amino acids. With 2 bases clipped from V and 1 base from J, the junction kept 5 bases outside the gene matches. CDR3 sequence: CASSPSGQISNQPQHF. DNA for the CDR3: TGTGCCAGCTCACCATCGGGACAGATAAGCAATCAGCCCCAGCATTTT.